These 15 T cell receptor beta chains originate from one sample sequenced in a study of shared clonotypes between healthy human individuals. Only in-frame clones appear in the TCRdb table, and some are missing; sequencing was by immunoSEQ multiplex PCR. The sample lists 1,100,000 or so clones, roughly 74% occurring once. The sequenced sample was memory CD4+ T cells from PBMCs. Subset defined: CD45RA-negative fraction. These receptors originate from a man between 18 and 29 years old in good health. Some clones in this sample may be carry-over from other donors' samples.

The count of this clone is one. The chain uses TRBV7-2 and TRBJ2-7, with no clear D. Germline loops: CDR1 SGHTA, CDR2 FQGNSA. This CDR3 contains 11 residues. V was pared by 8 bases and J by 6 bases, with 11 bases between. For the CDR3, the DNA is TGTGCCAGCCGCCTTTTTTCCGAGCAGTACTTC. Translating gives CASRLFSEQYF.

The table lists this clone with a few counts. The chain links TRBV30 to TRBJ1-5, with D unresolved. V was pared by 1 base and J by 7 bases, with 8 bases between. Germline values: CDR1 GTSNPN, CDR2 SVGIG (reference sequence). CDR3 length: 12 amino acids. DNA of the CDR3: TGTGCCTGGAGTGGGGAGAGGCAGCCCCAGCATTTT. Translation gives CAWSGERQPQHF.

CDR3 residues: CASSEARTGVGTGELFF. As DNA, the CDR3 is TGTGCCAGCAGTGAAGCCCGGACAGGGGTTGGCACCGGGGAGCTGTTTTTT. V is TRBV2 and J is TRBJ2-2; 9 bases are a match to TRBD1. The V segment lost 0 bases and the J segment 4 bases; nucleotides outside the gene matches: 6. The CDR3 is made up of 17 amino acids. Germline CDR1 is SNHLY and CDR2 is FYNNEI.

The V gene is TRBV18, the J gene TRBJ1-2, with TRBD1 as a possible D gene (5 bases). The ends were cut back, 4 bases at V and 4 bases at J, with 19 bases in the middle. Per germline, CDR1 KGHSH and CDR2 LQKENI. CDR3 length: 16 amino acids. The CDR3 DNA is TGTGCCAGCTCACGCACAGGACTCTCGACGGTCTATGGCTACACCTTC. Residues: CASSRTGLSTVYGYTF.

This clone was counted many times. The chain combines TRBV27 with TRBJ2-4; possible D gene TRBD2, 5 bases. V gave up 6 bases and J gave up 2 bases, with 11 bases separating them. The V gene's germline CDR1 is MNHEY and CDR2 SMNVEV (reference sequence). CDR3 length equals 14 residues. CDR3 DNA: TGTGCCAGCAGCTGGGCCGGGACCAAAAACATTCAGTACTTC. Translation gives CASSWAGTKNIQYF.

V gene TRBV5-1 combines with J gene TRBJ2-7; D could derive from TRBD1 or TRBD2 (6 bases each). The germline V and J ends were trimmed by 5 bases and 2 bases, with 17 bases remaining between them. The CDR3 has 15 amino acids. The germline V gene has CDR1 SGHRS and CDR2 YFSETQ. CDR3 sequence reads: CASRSGATDTYEQYF. DNA for the CDR3: TGCGCCAGCAGATCGGGGGCTACAGATACCTACGAGCAGTACTTC. Variable domain in full (rest from reference TRBV5-1 and TRBJ2-7): KAGVTQTPRYLIKTRGQQVTLSCSPISGHRSVSWYQQTPGQGLQFLFEYFSETQRNKGNFPGRFSGRQFSNSRSEMNVSTLELGDSALYLCASRSGATDTYEQYFGPGTRLTVT.

This chain links TRBV28 with TRBJ2-2; the match to TRBD1 covers 8 bases. Germline V gene data show CDR1 as MDHEN and CDR2 as SYDVKM. The CDR3 runs to 13 residues. V gave up 6 bases and J gave up 6 bases; unmatched junction bases: 3. CDR3 residues: CASSPDRAGELFF. CDR3 DNA: TGTGCCAGCAGCCCGGACAGGGCCGGGGAGCTGTTTTTT.

The chain has TRBV6-6 and TRBJ1-3, with a possible D match to TRBD1 (5 bases). V was clipped by 6 bases and J by 3 bases, with 9 bases between them. This CDR3 region has 13 residues. Germline V gene lookup returns CDR1 MNHNY and CDR2 SVGAGI (reference sequence). The DNA for the CDR3 is TGTGCCAGCAGCCCCAGGGTTGGAAACACCATATATTTT. Protein sequence: CASSPRVGNTIYF.

The CDR3 sequence: CASSLEGRSNEKLFF. For the CDR3, the DNA is TGCGCCAGCAGCTTGGAGGGCAGGTCTAATGAAAAACTGTTTTTT. V gene TRBV5-1 combines with J gene TRBJ1-4; D is unclear. Germline V gives CDR1 SGHRS, CDR2 YFSETQ. The CDR3 length is 15 residues. V lost 0 bases, J lost 3 bases, and 9 bases lay in between.

V is TRBV5-4 and J is TRBJ1-3, with D possibly being TRBD1 (6 bases). Germline lookup yields CDR1 SGHNT and CDR2 YYREEE (reference sequence). The length of the CDR3 is 14 residues. V gave up 2 bases and J gave up 2 bases, with 8 bases separating them. The CDR3: CASSFGQPGNTIYF. The CDR3 nucleotides read TGTGCCAGCAGCTTCGGACAGCCTGGAAACACCATATATTTT.

This clone was seen only a few times. V and J are TRBV10-3 and TRBJ2-1, with 7 bases lining up with TRBD2. CDR3 length equals 15 residues. V gave up 0 bases and J gave up 7 bases; unmatched junction bases: 6. Germline CDR1 ENHRY, CDR2 SYGVKD. CDR3 sequence (DNA): TGTGCCATCAGTGAGTCAGTTCTAGCGGAAAATGAGCAGTTCTTC. Its protein is CAISESVLAENEQFF.

This clone was recorded a few times. This chain connects TRBV30 to TRBJ2-1; 7 bases are a match to TRBD2. J lost 8 bases, V lost 0 bases, and 4 bases had no gene match. The CDR3 spans 13 residues. Germline V gene lookup returns CDR1 GTSNPN and CDR2 SVGIG (reference sequence). The CDR3 bases are TGTGCCTGGAGTGTCTTAGCGGGTGATGAGCAGTTCTTC. The encoded protein is CAWSVLAGDEQFF.

V is TRBV7-8 and J is TRBJ1-2, with D unclear. The V gene's germline CDR1 is SGHVS and CDR2 FQNEAQ. This CDR3 contains 14 residues. V dropped 10 bases and J dropped 1 base, with 16 bases sitting between them. The CDR3 region has the DNA TGTGCCATCCACTCGGCCAGCATTAACTATGGCTACACCTTC. Its protein product is CAIHSASINYGYTF.

This chain uses TRBV29-1 with TRBJ2-6; tentatively, D is TRBD2 (5 bases). CDR3 length equals 15 residues. Trimming left V 6 bases short and J 0 bases short, with 12 bases between. Germline CDR1 reads SQVTM; CDR2 reads ANQGSEA. CDR3 sequence reads: CSVAAGSSGANVLTF. CDR3 DNA sequence: TGCAGCGTCGCAGCTGGGAGCTCTGGGGCCAACGTCCTGACTTTC.

The V and J genes are TRBV7-8 and TRBJ1-5, with D perhaps TRBD1 (6 bases). The CDR3 loop spans 16 amino acids. Germline CDR1 SGHVS, CDR2 FQNEAQ. Between the trimmed V and J ends, which lost 1 base and 2 bases, there was a span of 12 bases. The CDR3 region has the DNA TGTGCCAGCAGCTTAGGGCAGGGGATTGGCAATCAGCCCCAGCATTTT. Residues: CASSLGQGIGNQPQHF.